This TCR beta chain was sequenced in a study of CD8 T cells in Susac syndrome. Study-level information: Patients with Susac syndrome, at blood draw, were therapy-naive, on corticosteroids, or on intravenous immunoglobulin alone.

With random hexamers, reverse transcription was performed on about 0.5 to 1 ug of RNA. TCRdb re-called the immunoSEQ multiplex PCR reads through MiXCR, storing one row per CDR3 protein. This sample has over 65,000 distinct CDR3 sequences, with approximately 94% found just once. Looked up from germline, CDR1 is SGHTA and CDR2 is FQGNSA. Trimming took off 5 bases at V and 7 bases at J, with 11 bases between the two ends. The CDR3 is 12 amino acids. The sample was CD4+ T cells from PBMCs. This chain joins TRBV7-2 and TRBJ1-2; D is unclear. The TCR was taken from a human donor with Susac syndrome. CDR3 region: CASSPAMGGYTF. The CDR3 DNA reads TGTGCCAGCAGCCCGGCGATGGGTGGCTACACCTTC.